The 29 T cell receptor beta chains below were found in one sample sequenced in a study of beta chain features in type 1 diabetes. Every bit of the isolated RNA underwent reverse transcription, so sequencing read expressed TCRB transcripts. Profiling relied on immunoSEQ multiplex PCR, and the TCRdb table lists in-frame clones only, not all of them. This sample has 250,000 or so clones, with over 65% found just once. Sequenced sample: naive CD4+ T cells from blood. These receptors came from a man aged 25 to 40 in good health.

V is TRBV30 and J is TRBJ1-1; no clear D. CDR1 and CDR2 from the germline V gene are GTSNPN and SVGIG (reference sequence). V lost 1 base and J lost 6, with 6 bases in between. The CDR3 covers 11 residues. CDR3 loop: CAWSGFSEAFF. CDR3 nucleotides: TGTGCCTGGAGTGGGTTTTCTGAAGCTTTCTTT.

This rearrangement joins TRBV9 to TRBJ2-3; D gene ambiguous. V was cut by 3 bases and J by 5 bases, with 4 bases left in between. The germline V gene encodes CDR1 SGDLS and CDR2 YYNGEE. The length of the CDR3 is 11 residues. As DNA, the CDR3 is TGTGCCAGCAGCGCGGAAGATACGCAGTATTTT. Translation gives CASSAEDTQYF.

The gene calls are TRBV30 and TRBJ1-1, with D possibly TRBD1 on 5 matching bases. Germline CDR1 and CDR2: GTSNPN and SVGIG (reference sequence). The CDR3 has 12 residues. V lost 4 bases, J lost 1 base, and 7 bases lay in between. The CDR3 loop reads CAWTGANTEAFF. DNA for the CDR3: TGTGCCTGGACTGGGGCGAACACTGAAGCTTTCTTT.

This rearrangement joins TRBV29-1 to TRBJ2-2; D not resolved. The CDR3 length is 14 residues. In germline, CDR1 is SQVTM, CDR2 ANQGSEA. The V end lost 5 bases, the J end lost 1 base, and 11 bases lay between the germline ends. The CDR3 protein is CSVSETRNTGELFF. The CDR3 nucleotides read TGCAGCGTTTCCGAGACGAGGAACACCGGGGAGCTGTTTTTT.

This clone came up a few times. Other DNA sequences of this sample code for an identical CDR3. The V and J genes are TRBV30 and TRBJ2-5; a weak D match, TRBD2 (5 bases). Deletions cut 0 bases from V and 5 bases from J, with 7 bases between. Germline V gene lookup returns CDR1 GTSNPN and CDR2 SVGIG (reference sequence). CDR3 length: 12 amino acids. The CDR3, as DNA: TGTGCCTGGAGTGTGGGCGGGGAGACCCAGTACTTC. Its protein is CAWSVGGETQYF.

Points on this clone: The sample has other DNA sequences that encode this CDR3 too. The chain carries TRBV11-2 and TRBJ2-1; D is unresolved. The CDR3 is 10 amino acids. Germline V gene data show CDR1 as SGHAT and CDR2 as FQNNGV. Trimming removed 1 base at V and 10 bases at J, with 2 bases between. The CDR3: CASSLAEQFF. The CDR3 nucleotides are TGTGCCAGCAGCTTAGCCGAGCAGTTCTTC.

This sequence joins TRBV29-1 and TRBJ2-3; D perhaps matches TRBD1 (5 bases). Germline CDR1 SQVTM, CDR2 ANQGSEA. V lost 4 bases, J lost 6 bases, and 8 bases lay in between. This CDR3 has 11 amino acids. The CDR3 protein is CSVGQLDTQYF. The CDR3 coding sequence is TGCAGCGTTGGACAGCTGGATACGCAGTATTTT.

The J gene is TRBJ1-2, the V gene TRBV30, with D unclear. V lost 2 bases to trimming and J lost 2 bases, with 9 bases between them. The CDR3 is 13 residues long. The V gene's germline CDR1 is GTSNPN and CDR2 SVGIG (reference sequence). CDR3 in DNA: TGTGCCTGGAGTCCTAGGACCAACTATGGCTACACCTTC. The encoded protein is CAWSPRTNYGYTF.

The J gene is TRBJ2-4, the V gene TRBV30, with 10 bases identical to TRBD2. This CDR3 spans 20 amino acids. J gave up 1 base and V 1 base, and 16 bases lay outside the gene matches. Germline-derived CDR1 and CDR2 are GTSNPN and SVGIG (reference sequence). DNA of the CDR3: TGTGCCTGGAGTGGAACCTCAGGGACTAGCGCCTCGAGGGCCAAAAACATTCAGTACTTC. This gives the protein CAWSGTSGTSASRAKNIQYF.

This clone came up once. The rearrangement joins TRBV5-1 to TRBJ2-3; D uncertain. Germline V gene lookup returns CDR1 SGHRS and CDR2 YFSETQ. This CDR3 comprises 14 residues. Trimming cost V 0 bases and J 1 base, with 6 bases left between them. Here the CDR3 DNA reads TGCGCCAGCAGCTTGGAGGACGGCACAGATACGCAGTATTTT. It yields the protein CASSLEDGTDTQYF.

The gene calls are TRBV5-1 and TRBJ2-1; maybe TRBD2 (5 bases). Germline CDR1 SGHRS, CDR2 YFSETQ. The CDR3 runs 12 residues. Trimming pared 3 bases from V and 9 bases from J, leaving 10 bases between. Here the CDR3 DNA reads TGCGCCAGCAGCTGGAGCGAGGGTGAGCAGTTCTTC. Translation: CASSWSEGEQFF.

The chain links TRBV6-5 to TRBJ2-1; 8 bases match TRBD1. The trim removed 10 bases at V and 5 bases at J, leaving 13 bases unmatched. The CDR3 is 15 residues long. Germline lookup yields CDR1 MNHEY and CDR2 SVGAGI. CDR3 loop: CATSTGQVFDNEQFF. The CDR3 DNA follows: TGTGCCACTTCAACGGGACAGGTATTTGACAATGAGCAGTTCTTC.

The rearrangement joins TRBV29-1 to TRBJ2-7; weak D call: TRBD2 (6 bases). Looked up from germline, CDR1 is SQVTM and CDR2 is ANQGSEA. V was clipped by 0 bases and J by 2 bases, with 8 bases between them. CDR3 length equals 13 residues. The CDR3 reads CSVEEEGTYEQYF. The CDR3 DNA follows: TGCAGCGTTGAAGAGGAGGGGACCTACGAGCAGTACTTC.

This clone was detected once. The J gene is TRBJ2-5, the V gene TRBV7-9; 7 bases fit TRBD2. V was pared by 2 bases and J by 5 bases, with 2 bases of the junction left unmatched. CDR1 and CDR2 from the germline V gene are SEHNR and FQNEAQ (reference sequence). The length of the CDR3 is 13 residues. DNA for the CDR3: TGTGCCAGCAGCTTAATGGGAGGGGAGACCCAGTACTTC. Protein: CASSLMGGETQYF.

To note about this clone: Other DNA sequences in this sample translate to the same CDR3. The gene calls are TRBV18 and TRBJ2-7, with 7 bases identical to TRBD1. Germline loops: CDR1 KGHSH, CDR2 LQKENI. Trimming took 3 bases from V and 3 from J; bases not matched to a gene: 2. There are 13 residues in the CDR3. The CDR3 DNA reads TGTGCCAGCTCACCGGGACAGAACTACGAGCAGTACTTC. This encodes CASSPGQNYEQYF.

This clone has more than one count but fewer than ten. The genes are TRBV29-1 and TRBJ2-7, with a tentative D call TRBD2 (5 bases). Looked up from germline, CDR1 is SQVTM and CDR2 is ANQGSEA. The CDR3 consists of 11 residues. Deletions cut 7 bases from V and 2 bases from J, with 9 bases between. CDR3 bases: TGCAGCGCCGTAGCGCCCTACGAGCAGTACTTC. It is translated as CSAVAPYEQYF.

This clone was seen only a few times. The chain employs TRBV13 and TRBJ2-1; TRBD2 matches at 10 bases. This CDR3 contains 16 residues. Per germline, CDR1 PRHDT and CDR2 FYEKMQ (reference sequence). V lost 5 bases and J lost 0; bases outside the gene matches: 4. CDR3 loop: CASSRSGRSSYNEQFF. The CDR3 nucleotides are TGTGCCAGCAGCCGTAGCGGGAGGAGCTCCTACAATGAGCAGTTCTTC.

The CDR3 loop reads CASSLDRGNQPQHF. The CDR3 DNA follows: TGTGCCAGCAGCCTGGACAGGGGCAATCAGCCCCAGCATTTT. V and J are TRBV5-4 and TRBJ1-5; 8 positions match TRBD1. The V and J ends lost 4 bases and 2 bases, in that order; junction bases with no gene match: 2. This CDR3 has 14 amino acids. Per germline, CDR1 SGHNT and CDR2 YYREEE (reference sequence).

This clone was seen more than once but under ten times. This rearrangement joins TRBV29-1 to TRBJ2-1, with 7 bases that match TRBD2. V trimming: 0 bases; J trimming: 11 bases; junction bases outside the gene matches: 4. Germline V gene sequence: CDR1 SQVTM, CDR2 ANQGSEA. This CDR3 region has 12 residues. The CDR3 region has the DNA TGCAGCGTTGAAGAGACTAGCCTGAAGCAGTTCTTC. This sequence encodes CSVEETSLKQFF.

The rearrangement uses TRBV11-2 and TRBJ2-3, with 8 bases matching TRBD2. Unmatched junction bases numbered 0, after V lost 3 bases and J lost 1 base. The germline CDR1 and CDR2 sequences are SGHAT and FQNNGV. CDR3 size: 14 residues. The chain's CDR3 is CASSFSGGTDTQYF. The CDR3 bases are TGTGCCAGCAGCTTTAGCGGGGGCACAGATACGCAGTATTTT.

The chain has TRBV29-1 and TRBJ1-4; 9 bases match TRBD1. V shed 4 bases, J shed 7 bases, and the junction held 1 base outside the gene matches. The CDR3 runs to 12 residues. Germline V gives CDR1 SQVTM, CDR2 ANQGSEA. CDR3 nucleotide sequence: TGCAGCGTTGGGGGACAGGGTGAAAAACTGTTTTTT. Its protein is CSVGGQGEKLFF.

The sample holds a few counts of this clone. The V gene is TRBV5-1, the J gene TRBJ2-7; D gene ambiguous. Germline V gene lookup returns CDR1 SGHRS and CDR2 YFSETQ. Trimming took 4 bases from V and 5 from J, leaving 19 bases between them. The CDR3 is 15 amino acids. Here the CDR3 reads CASSLPLHGNDEQYF. The DNA for the CDR3 is TGCGCCAGCAGCCTCCCCCTGCACGGAAACGACGAGCAGTACTTC.

This chain links TRBV25-1 with TRBJ2-4; tentative D call: TRBD2 (6 bases). The CDR3 spans 13 residues. Looked up from germline, CDR1 is MGHDK and CDR2 is SYGVNS. The V gene lost 3 bases and the J gene lost 8 bases, with 11 bases spanning the gap. The CDR3 protein is CASSDAGGDIQYF. CDR3 bases: TGTGCCAGCAGTGATGCCGGCGGGGACATTCAGTACTTC.

The chain carries TRBV7-8 and TRBJ2-3; D gene unclear. The ends were cut back, 2 bases at V and 3 bases at J, with 9 bases in the middle. The germline CDR1 and CDR2 sequences are SGHVS and FQNEAQ. This CDR3 has 14 residues. As DNA, the CDR3 is TGTGCCAGCAGCTTAAGTGCTGGGACAGATACGCAGTATTTT. As protein: CASSLSAGTDTQYF.

This chain links TRBV11-2 with TRBJ2-3; D possibly uses TRBD1 or TRBD2 (5 bases each). This CDR3 spans 13 amino acids. V lost 6 bases, J lost 6 bases, and 13 bases lay in between. CDR1 and CDR2 (germline): SGHAT, FQNNGV. The CDR3 DNA reads TGTGCCAGCAGGAGAGGGACGGGGGATACGCAGTATTTT. It codes for CASRRGTGDTQYF.

This chain uses TRBV7-2 with TRBJ2-3; 8 positions agree with TRBD2. V was clipped by 3 bases and J by 1 base; unmatched bases: 3. This CDR3 spans 15 amino acids. Germline V gives CDR1 SGHTA, CDR2 FQGNSA. The CDR3 nucleotides are TGTGCCAGCAGCTTCCCGGGACTAGGCACAGATACGCAGTATTTT. This sequence encodes CASSFPGLGTDTQYF. Based on the CDR3 plus reference TRBV7-2 and TRBJ2-3, the full variable domain is GAGVSQSPSNKVTEKGKDVELRCDPISGHTALYWYRQSLGQGLEFLIYFQGNSAPDKSGLPSDRFSAERTGGSVSTLTIQRTQQEDSAVYLCASSFPGLGTDTQYFGPGTRLTVL.

This chain connects TRBV30 to TRBJ1-1, with no clear D. Germline loops: CDR1 GTSNPN, CDR2 SVGIG (reference sequence). V dropped 5 bases and J dropped 5 bases, with 12 bases sitting between them. The CDR3 has 12 amino acids. CDR3 coding DNA: TGTGCCTGGGTCGGGAGCAGGACTGAAGCTTTCTTT. Translated, it gives CAWVGSRTEAFF.

In its sample, this clone was seen once. This rearrangement joins TRBV7-9 to TRBJ2-6; no clear D. Trimming stripped 10 bases from V and 4 bases from J, with 11 bases between. CDR1 SEHNR and CDR2 FQNEAQ come from the germline V gene (reference sequence). This CDR3 is 13 amino acids long. DNA of the CDR3: TGTGCCACCACATCAGCAGGGGCCAACGTCCTGACTTTC. Its translation: CATTSAGANVLTF.

V usage is TRBV7-7 and J usage is TRBJ1-2; D is uncertain. Germline CDR1 SSHAT, CDR2 FNYEAQ (reference sequence). The CDR3 consists of 9 residues. The V end was cut by 4 bases, the J end by 13 bases, with 7 bases between. The CDR3 sequence: CASSSLGTF. CDR3 bases: TGTGCCAGCAGCTCCCTGGGCACCTTC.